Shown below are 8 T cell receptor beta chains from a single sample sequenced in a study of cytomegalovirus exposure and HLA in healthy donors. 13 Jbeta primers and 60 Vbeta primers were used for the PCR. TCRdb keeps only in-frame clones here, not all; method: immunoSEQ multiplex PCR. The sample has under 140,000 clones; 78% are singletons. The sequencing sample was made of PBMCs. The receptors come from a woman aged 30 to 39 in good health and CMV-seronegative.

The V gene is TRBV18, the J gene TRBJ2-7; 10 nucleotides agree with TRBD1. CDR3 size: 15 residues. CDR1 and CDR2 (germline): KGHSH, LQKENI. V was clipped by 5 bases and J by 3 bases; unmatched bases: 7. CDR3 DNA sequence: TGTGCCAGCTCAGAAGAGACAGGGGGCGGCTACGAGCAGTACTTC. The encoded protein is CASSEETGGGYEQYF.

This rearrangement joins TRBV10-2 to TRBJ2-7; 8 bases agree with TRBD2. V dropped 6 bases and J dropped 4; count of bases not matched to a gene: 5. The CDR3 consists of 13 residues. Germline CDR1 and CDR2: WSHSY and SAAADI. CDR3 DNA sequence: TGCGCCAGCAGGTCCGGGACTAGTTACGAGCAGTACTTC. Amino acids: CASRSGTSYEQYF.

This CDR3 is CASSPRDFGTGELFF. Here the CDR3 DNA reads TGTGCCAGCAGCCCCCGGGACTTTGGGACCGGGGAGCTGTTTTTT. The chain couples TRBV7-2 to TRBJ2-2; TRBD2 is a possible D gene (6 bases). Trimming removed 5 bases from V and 5 bases from J, with 15 bases in between. Germline lookup yields CDR1 SGHTA and CDR2 FQGNSA. The CDR3 spans 15 residues. The full variable domain, rest sourced from reference TRBV7-2 and TRBJ2-2, is GAGVSQSPSNKVTEKGKDVELRCDPISGHTALYWYRQSLGQGLEFLIYFQGNSAPDKSGLPSDRFSAERTGGSVSTLTIQRTQQEDSAVYLCASSPRDFGTGELFFGEGSRLTVL.

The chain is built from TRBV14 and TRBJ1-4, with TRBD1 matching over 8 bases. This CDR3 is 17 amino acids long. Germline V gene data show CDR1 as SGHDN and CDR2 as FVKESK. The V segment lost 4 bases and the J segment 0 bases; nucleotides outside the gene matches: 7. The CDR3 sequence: CASSRTTGVATNEKLFF. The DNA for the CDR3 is TGTGCCAGCAGCCGAACGACAGGGGTGGCAACTAATGAAAAACTGTTTTTT. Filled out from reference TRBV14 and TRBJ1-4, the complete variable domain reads EAGVTQFPSHSVIEKGQTVTLRCDPISGHDNLYWYRRVMGKEIKFLLHFVKESKQDESGMPNNRFLAERTGGTYSTLKVQPAELEDSGVYFCASSRTTGVATNEKLFFGSGTQLSVL.

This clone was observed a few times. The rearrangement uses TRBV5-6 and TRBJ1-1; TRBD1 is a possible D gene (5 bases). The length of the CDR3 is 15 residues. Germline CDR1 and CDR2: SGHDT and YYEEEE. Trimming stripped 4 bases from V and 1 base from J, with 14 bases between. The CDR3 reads CASSLTLRGNTEAFF. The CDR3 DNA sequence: TGTGCCAGCAGCCTCACCCTTAGGGGGAACACTGAAGCTTTCTTT. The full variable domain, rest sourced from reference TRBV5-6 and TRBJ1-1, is DAGVTQSPTHLIKTRGQQVTLRCSPKSGHDTVSWYQQALGQGPQFIFQYYEEEERQRGNFPDRFSGHQFPNYSSELNVNALLLGDSALYLCASSLTLRGNTEAFFGQGTRLTVV.

The CDR3, as DNA: TGCGCCAGCAGCCAAGCTTATACTGAAGCTTTCTTT. Residues: CASSQAYTEAFF. V and J are TRBV4-1 and TRBJ1-1; D is ambiguous. V was clipped by 1 base and J by 5 bases, with 5 bases between them. The CDR3 runs to 12 residues. Germline CDR1 and CDR2: MGHRA and YSYEKL.

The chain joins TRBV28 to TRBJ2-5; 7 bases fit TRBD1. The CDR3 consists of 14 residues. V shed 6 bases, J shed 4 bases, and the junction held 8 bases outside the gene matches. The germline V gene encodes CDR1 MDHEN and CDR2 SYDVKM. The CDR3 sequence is CASSLEGAGETQYF. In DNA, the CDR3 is TGTGCCAGCAGCCTCGAGGGGGCGGGAGAGACCCAGTACTTC.

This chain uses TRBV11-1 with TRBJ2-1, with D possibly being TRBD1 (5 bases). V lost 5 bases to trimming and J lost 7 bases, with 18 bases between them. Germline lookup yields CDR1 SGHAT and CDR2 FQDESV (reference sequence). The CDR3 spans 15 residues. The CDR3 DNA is TGTGCCAGCAGCCCCTTCAGGGAAATGCAGAATGAGCAGTTCTTC. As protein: CASSPFREMQNEQFF. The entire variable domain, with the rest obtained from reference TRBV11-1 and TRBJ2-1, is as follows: EAEVAQSPRYKITEKSQAVAFWCDPISGHATLYWYRQILGQGPELLVQFQDESVVDDSQLPKDRFSAERLKGVDSTLKIQPAELGDSAMYLCASSPFREMQNEQFFGPGTRLTVL.